The rows below give T cell receptor beta chains drawn from one sample of a study of blood T cell repertoires in COVID-19. Some clones are missing from TCRdb's copy, which holds only in-frame ones; the method was immunoSEQ multiplex PCR. The sample has 200,000 to 300,000 clones, roughly 91% seen once. The sample comprised PBMCs or T cells enriched from blood (not recorded which). All receptors come from a man aged 35 to 55 who had recovered from COVID-19. Each CDR3 is given with its conserved first and last residue. D genes are given only for firm matches. Size is omitted from some rows. Given values are once, few, many or a class for expanded clones.

j_call,v_call,clone_size,d_call,cdr3_nt,cdr3_aa
TRBJ2-2,TRBV2,once,-,TGTGCCAGCAGTGAAGGGAGGGTGGGTTCCGGGGAGCTGTTTTTT,CASSEGRVGSGELFF
TRBJ2-5,TRBV28,-,-,TGTGCCAGCAGTTTAATGGTAACAGGGTTAGAGACCCAGTACTTC,CASSLMVTGLETQYF
TRBJ1-1,TRBV7-3,-,-,TGTGCCAGCAGCTCCGGGACACCGAACACTGAAGCTTTCTTT,CASSSGTPNTEAFF
TRBJ1-2,TRBV6-1,few,-,TGTGCCAGCAGTGAATCCGACGGGGGGTTTTATGGCTACACCTTC,CASSESDGGFYGYTF
TRBJ2-1,TRBV24-1,-,TRBD1,TGTGCCACCAGTGATCACCGGGACAGTCCCAATGAGCAGTTCTTC,CATSDHRDSPNEQFF
TRBJ2-1,TRBV7-2,-,-,TGTGCCAGCAGCTTAGCGCGTAATAGCGGACGTACAGCAAATGAGCAGTTCTTC,CASSLARNSGRTANEQFF
TRBJ2-3,TRBV11-2,-,-,TGTGCCAGCAGCTTATCGCCCGGCGGCCGAAACACAGATACGCAGTATTTT,CASSLSPGGRNTDTQYF
TRBJ2-5,TRBV7-9,-,TRBD1,TGTGCCAGCAGCCACCCGGGACAGGGTGCTGAGACCCAGTACTTC,CASSHPGQGAETQYF
TRBJ1-1,TRBV18,-,TRBD1,TGTGCCAGCTCACCTACCACTTTAACCTCCGGGACAGGGCCGAACACTGAAGCTTTCTTT,CASSPTTLTSGTGPNTEAFF
TRBJ2-7,TRBV5-1,-,TRBD2,TGCGCCAGCAGCTTGTCGGGTAGCGGGGGTCCCGGATACGAGCAGTACTTC,CASSLSGSGGPGYEQYF
TRBJ1-2,TRBV29-1,few,TRBD1,TGCAGTGTCCGGGACAGCCTTGGCTACACCTTC,CSVRDSLGYTF
TRBJ1-2,TRBV5-1,-,TRBD1,TGCGCCAGCAGCAATGGACAGGGGCAAGCTTTTTATGGCTACACCTTC,CASSNGQGQAFYGYTF
TRBJ2-7,TRBV4-3,once,TRBD1,TGCGCCAGCAGCCGCGGGACAGGGGTAGGACACGAGCAGTACTTC,CASSRGTGVGHEQYF
TRBJ1-2,TRBV6-1,-,-,TGTGCCAGCAGTGCCTTAGAGGGGGTTTTTATCTATGGCTACACCTTC,CASSALEGVFIYGYTF
TRBJ2-4,TRBV27,-,-,TGTGCCAGCAGTACAATCCCGGGGTTCGTAAACATTCAGTACTTC,CASSTIPGFVNIQYF
TRBJ1-4,TRBV2,-,TRBD1,TGTGCCAGCAGTGGAGGACAGGGAGCTAATGAAAAACTGTTTTTT,CASSGGQGANEKLFF
TRBJ1-6,TRBV20-1,-,-,TGCAGTGCTAGTGATCCGGGACACCCGAATTCACCCCTCCACTTT,CSASDPGHPNSPLHF
TRBJ2-7,TRBV11-1,-,TRBD2,TGTGCCAGCAGCTTGGGACCCGGGACTAGCGGCTACGAGCAGTACTTC,CASSLGPGTSGYEQYF
TRBJ1-2,TRBV7-3,-,-,TGTGCCAGCAGCTTACAGGGTAACTATGGCTACACCTTC,CASSLQGNYGYTF
TRBJ2-1,TRBV5-1,-,-,TGCGCCAGCAGCTTTGGCGGGACGGACCGCAATGAGCAGTTCTTC,CASSFGGTDRNEQFF
TRBJ2-5,TRBV11-2,-,TRBD1,TGTGCCAGCAGCTTAAGTATCCGAGGGGGCACGGAGACCCAGTACTTC,CASSLSIRGGTETQYF
TRBJ2-1,TRBV6-5,-,-,TGTGCCAGCAGTTACTCGGGGCGGATGGACGAGCAGTTCTTC,CASSYSGRMDEQFF
TRBJ2-3,TRBV5-1,once,-,TGCGCCAGCAATACGGGAGATGGGACAGATACGCAGTATTTT,CASNTGDGTDTQYF
TRBJ1-1,TRBV11-2,-,TRBD1,TGTGCCAGCAGCCGGACAGGGGGCGCCGGGAACACTGAAGCTTTCTTT,CASSRTGGAGNTEAFF
TRBJ2-7,TRBV2,-,-,TGTGCCAGCAGTATAGACAGGCCCTACGAGCAGTACTTC,CASSIDRPYEQYF
TRBJ2-5,TRBV24-1,-,TRBD1,TGTGCCACCAGTGATTATCGAGACAGGGAAGAGACCCAGTACTTC,CATSDYRDREETQYF
TRBJ2-7,TRBV5-4,-,TRBD2,TGTGCCAGCAGCACCGGGACTAGCCCTGTCCAGCAGTACTTC,CASSTGTSPVQQYF
TRBJ2-7,TRBV5-8,-,-,TGTGCCAGCAGCTTGGATTATGGCGGATTCTACGAGCAGTACTTC,CASSLDYGGFYEQYF
TRBJ2-7,TRBV5-5,-,-,TGTGCCAGCAGCCGGGACTCTCTCGGGCTCGAGCAGTACTTC,CASSRDSLGLEQYF
TRBJ2-1,TRBV3-1/TRBV3-2,once,TRBD2,TGTGCCAGCAGCCAAGTAGCGGGGCAAATGGGATCCTACAATGAGCAGTTCTTC,CASSQVAGQMGSYNEQFF
TRBJ2-3,TRBV28,-,-,TGTGCCAGCAGTTTAGCAGGGTTGGCAATAACAGATACGCAGTATTTT,CASSLAGLAITDTQYF
TRBJ1-5,TRBV6-1,-,TRBD1,TGTGCCAGCAGTGCGCGTCCGTTGGGGACAGGGGATAATCAGCCCCAGCATTTT,CASSARPLGTGDNQPQHF
TRBJ2-3,TRBV11-2,-,TRBD2,TGTGCCAGCAGCCCGGGACTAGCGGGGGCCGTCACAGATACGCAGTATTTT,CASSPGLAGAVTDTQYF
TRBJ2-2,TRBV7-3,-,-,TGTGCCAGCAGCTTCGGAGGGTCCGGCGGGGAGCTGTTTTTT,CASSFGGSGGELFF
TRBJ1-1,TRBV18,-,TRBD1,TGTGCCAGCTCACCAGGACAGGGGACTGAAGCTTTCTTT,CASSPGQGTEAFF
TRBJ2-7,TRBV9,once,-,TGTGCCAGCAGCGCAACTGTTGAGAGTGACTACGAGCAGTACTTC,CASSATVESDYEQYF
TRBJ2-2,TRBV18,-,-,TGTGCCAGCTCACCGACAGCCCCCGGGGAGCTGTTTTTT,CASSPTAPGELFF
TRBJ2-1,TRBV5-1,-,TRBD2,TGCGCCAGCAGCCAAAATAGCGGGAGGGCCTTCTACAATGAGCAGTTCTTC,CASSQNSGRAFYNEQFF
TRBJ2-3,TRBV29-1,-,-,TGCAGCGTAGACGGGTACACAGATACGCAGTATTTT,CSVDGYTDTQYF
TRBJ2-2,TRBV11-2,-,-,TGTGCCAGCAGCCTCCACACCGGGGAGCTGTTTTTT,CASSLHTGELFF
TRBJ2-1,TRBV3-1/TRBV3-2,-,-,TGTGCCAGCAGCCAAGATCTGAGCGGAACCTACAATGAGCAGTTCTTC,CASSQDLSGTYNEQFF